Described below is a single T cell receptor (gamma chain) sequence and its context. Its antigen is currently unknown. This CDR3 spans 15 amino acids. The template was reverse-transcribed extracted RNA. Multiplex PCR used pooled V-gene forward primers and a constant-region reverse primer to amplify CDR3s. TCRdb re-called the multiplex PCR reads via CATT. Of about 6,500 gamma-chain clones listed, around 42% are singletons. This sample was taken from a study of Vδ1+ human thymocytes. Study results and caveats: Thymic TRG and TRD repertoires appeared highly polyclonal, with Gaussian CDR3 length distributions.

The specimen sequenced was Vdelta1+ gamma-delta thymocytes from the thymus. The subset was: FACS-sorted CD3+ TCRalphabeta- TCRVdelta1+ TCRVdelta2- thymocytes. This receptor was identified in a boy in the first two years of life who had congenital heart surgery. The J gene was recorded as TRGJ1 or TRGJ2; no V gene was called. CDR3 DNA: TGTGCCACCTGTTACAGGCCTTCGGATTATTATAAGAAACTCTTT. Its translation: CATCYRPSDYYKKLF.